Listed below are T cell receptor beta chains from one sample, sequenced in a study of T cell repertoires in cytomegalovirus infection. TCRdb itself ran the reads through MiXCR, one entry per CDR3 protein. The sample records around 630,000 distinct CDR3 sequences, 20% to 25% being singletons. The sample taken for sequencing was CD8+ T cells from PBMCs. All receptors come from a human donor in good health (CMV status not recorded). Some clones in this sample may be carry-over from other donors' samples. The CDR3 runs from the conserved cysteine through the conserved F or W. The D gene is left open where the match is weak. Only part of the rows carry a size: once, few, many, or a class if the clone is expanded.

CDR3nt: TGTGCCAGCAGCTCCTATCTTTCCACAGATACGCAGTATTTT
CDR3aa: CASSSYLSTDTQYF
j_gene: TRBJ2-3
d_gene: -
abundance: many
v_gene: TRBV7-6

CDR3nt: TGTGCCAGCAGCCCAGCTCCTGGGGCCAACGTCCTGACTTTC
CDR3aa: CASSPAPGANVLTF
j_gene: TRBJ2-6
d_gene: -
abundance: few
v_gene: TRBV5-6

CDR3nt: TGTGCCAGCAGCGCTCTCCGGGACAGGGAAGTCGGCACAGATACGCAGTATTTT
CDR3aa: CASSALRDREVGTDTQYF
j_gene: TRBJ2-3
d_gene: TRBD1
abundance: many
v_gene: TRBV7-2

CDR3nt: TGTGCCAGCAGTTACTCGATAGCAGGCTGGGGGGCCAACGTCCTGACTTTC
CDR3aa: CASSYSIAGWGANVLTF
j_gene: TRBJ2-6
d_gene: -
abundance: -
v_gene: TRBV6-6

CDR3nt: TGTGCCAGCAGTTCACTACCTGGAGGGGAGACCCAGTACTTC
CDR3aa: CASSSLPGGETQYF
j_gene: TRBJ2-5
d_gene: -
abundance: few
v_gene: TRBV12-3/TRBV12-4

CDR3nt: TGTGCCAGCAGCTCAGGGTATAGTGGCAGGTTAAATCAGCCCCAGCATTTT
CDR3aa: CASSSGYSGRLNQPQHF
j_gene: TRBJ1-5
d_gene: -
abundance: many
v_gene: TRBV7-6

CDR3nt: TGTGCCAGCAGCCAAGCCGGGGGGCCCGGGAGCTATGAGCAGTTCTTC
CDR3aa: CASSQAGGPGSYEQFF
j_gene: TRBJ2-1
d_gene: -
abundance: -
v_gene: TRBV3-1

CDR3nt: TGTGCCAGCACAACGACGTCCAGCTCCTACAATGAGCAGTTCTTC
CDR3aa: CASTTTSSSYNEQFF
j_gene: TRBJ2-1
d_gene: -
abundance: few
v_gene: TRBV6-6

CDR3nt: TGTGCCAGCAGTGAAGCGCGGCAGGTTGCTTTCTTT
CDR3aa: CASSEARQVAFF
j_gene: TRBJ1-1
d_gene: -
abundance: -
v_gene: TRBV2

CDR3nt: TGTGCCAGCAGCACACGCGGGGGGGCCAATGAGCAGTTCTTC
CDR3aa: CASSTRGGANEQFF
j_gene: TRBJ2-1
d_gene: TRBD2
abundance: many
v_gene: TRBV7-6

CDR3nt: TGTGCCTCAGAGGGTCACGAGCAGTACTTC
CDR3aa: CASEGHEQYF
j_gene: TRBJ2-7
d_gene: -
abundance: few
v_gene: TRBV2

CDR3nt: TGTGCCAGCAGTTACCGGGACGCATACAATGAGCAGTTCTTC
CDR3aa: CASSYRDAYNEQFF
j_gene: TRBJ2-1
d_gene: -
abundance: -
v_gene: TRBV6-8

CDR3nt: TGTGCCAGCAGTCTTACTAACACAGATACGCAGTATTTT
CDR3aa: CASSLTNTDTQYF
j_gene: TRBJ2-3
d_gene: -
abundance: many
v_gene: TRBV28

CDR3nt: TGTGCCAGCAGTGAAAGGGGATACAACTATGGCTACACCTTC
CDR3aa: CASSERGYNYGYTF
j_gene: TRBJ1-2
d_gene: -
abundance: -
v_gene: TRBV28

CDR3nt: TGTGCCAGCAGTTCGGACCCATTCCCGGGTAATGAAAAACTGTTTTTT
CDR3aa: CASSSDPFPGNEKLFF
j_gene: TRBJ1-4
d_gene: -
abundance: few
v_gene: TRBV28

CDR3nt: TGCAGTGCTAGTACAGTGAACCGGGACAGGGTGCAGAGTAACTATGGCTACACCTTC
CDR3aa: CSASTVNRDRVQSNYGYTF
j_gene: TRBJ1-2
d_gene: TRBD1
abundance: -
v_gene: TRBV20-1

CDR3nt: TGTGCCAGCAGCTGGGACGGTAGCTCCTACAATGAGCAGTTCTTC
CDR3aa: CASSWDGSSYNEQFF
j_gene: TRBJ2-1
d_gene: -
abundance: many
v_gene: TRBV7-9

CDR3nt: TGTGCCAGCAGGCCCAGTTTGATCGAGCAGTTCTTC
CDR3aa: CASRPSLIEQFF
j_gene: TRBJ2-1
d_gene: -
abundance: -
v_gene: TRBV12-3/TRBV12-4

CDR3nt: TGTGCCAGCAGCTTGGCTCGGGGGAGCTCCTACAATGAGCAGTTCTTC
CDR3aa: CASSLARGSSYNEQFF
j_gene: TRBJ2-1
d_gene: -
abundance: many
v_gene: TRBV7-6

CDR3nt: TGTGCCAGCACCTACAGCTCGAGCTCTGGGGCCAACGTCCTGACTTTC
CDR3aa: CASTYSSSSGANVLTF
j_gene: TRBJ2-6
d_gene: -
abundance: few
v_gene: TRBV6-1